This TCR beta chain was sequenced for a study of memory CD4+ T cells and cytomegalovirus serostatus. For the study at large: This sample comes from healthy Belgian adults, eight to ten CMV seropositive, around 26 seronegative. Findings of the study overall: Repertoires predicted CMV serostatus with median bootstrapped AUC of about 0.95.

About this clone: What it binds is not known.

The sort gate was single viable CD3+CD4+CD8-CD45RO+ cells for memory CD4+ T cells. The assay was immunoSEQ multiplex PCR, and TCRdb's table has in-frame clones only and misses some. This sample has 40,000 to 55,000 clones, with approximately 81% found just once. V lost 4 bases and J 3 bases, leaving 18 bases between the germline ends. The CDR3 runs 16 residues. In germline, CDR1 is SGHNT, CDR2 YYREEE (reference sequence). Sequenced material: memory CD4+ T cells from blood. The source of this sequence is an adult in good health and CMV-seropositive. The V gene is TRBV5-4, the J gene TRBJ2-3; D may be TRBD2 (6 bases). CDR3 sequence (DNA): TGTGCCAGCAGCCCCGGGGGAGGTTTAACAACAGATACGCAGTATTTT. Translation: CASSPGGGLTTDTQYF.